The rows below give T cell receptor beta chains drawn from one sample of a study of blood T cell repertoires in COVID-19. The method was immunoSEQ multiplex PCR; TCRdb's version includes in-frame clones alone and lacks a portion of them. Of 250,000 to 300,000 clones in the sample, 89% are singletons; the top ten hold 2% to 2.5%. Sequencing input: peripheral blood. Source of these receptors: a man aged 45-65 years with acute or convalescent COVID-19. Each CDR3 is given with its conserved first and last residue. A D gene is named only where the DNA matches it firmly. Size is omitted from some rows. Given values are once, few, many or a class for expanded clones.

d_gene,v_gene,j_gene,abundance,CDR3nt,CDR3aa
-,TRBV29-1,TRBJ2-2,-,TGCAGCGTTGAACAGGGGCTGAACACCGGGGAGCTGTTTTTT,CSVEQGLNTGELFF
TRBD1,TRBV18,TRBJ1-6,-,TGTGCCAGCTCACCCCCGGGACAGGGAGGTTCACCCCTCCACTTT,CASSPPGQGGSPLHF
TRBD2,TRBV5-4,TRBJ2-3,-,TGTGCCAGCAGCTTGGGACTAGCGGGGCCGCGGGTTGATACGCAGTATTTT,CASSLGLAGPRVDTQYF
-,TRBV30,TRBJ2-3,-,TGTGCCTGGAGTTCCCTCTACGGGGGCACAGATACGCAGTATTTT,CAWSSLYGGTDTQYF
-,TRBV5-5,TRBJ1-1,-,TGTGCCAGCACCCCTGGGGGCGATAGGACTGAAGCTTTCTTT,CASTPGGDRTEAFF
-,TRBV2,TRBJ2-3,-,TGTGCCAGCAGAGGAGAAAAGTATACAGGGACCACAGATACGCAGTATTTT,CASRGEKYTGTTDTQYF
-,TRBV5-6,TRBJ1-2,-,TGTGCCAGCAGCTCTGACACAACCGCTGGCTACACCTTC,CASSSDTTAGYTF
-,TRBV6-5,TRBJ1-6,-,TGTGCCAGCAGTTACTTACAGGTGGGGACCCTCCACTTT,CASSYLQVGTLHF
TRBD1,TRBV6-6,TRBJ1-3,-,TGTGCCAGCAGTCCCACCATCAGGGGGCGGCCTGGAAACACCATATATTTT,CASSPTIRGRPGNTIYF
-,TRBV6-5,TRBJ2-3,-,TGTGCCAGCAGTTACCTCCGGACAGGCACAGATACGCAGTATTTT,CASSYLRTGTDTQYF
-,TRBV5-1,TRBJ1-1,once,TGCGCCAGCAGCTTGGACACGCCGGGAGACACTGAAGCTTTCTTT,CASSLDTPGDTEAFF
TRBD2,TRBV7-3,TRBJ2-3,-,TGTGCCAGCAGCCACCGGGGAGGGGGCACAGATACGCAGTATTTT,CASSHRGGGTDTQYF
-,TRBV7-2,TRBJ2-3,-,TGTGCCAGCAGCTCCCGGTTGGATACGCAGTATTTT,CASSSRLDTQYF
-,TRBV9,TRBJ1-4,-,TGTGCCAGCAGCAAACACGCTAATGAAAAACTGTTTTTT,CASSKHANEKLFF
TRBD1,TRBV11-2,TRBJ1-2,-,TGTGCCAGCAGCTTTGTAGGGGGCTCGGGCTATGGCTACACCTTC,CASSFVGGSGYGYTF
TRBD2,TRBV7-3,TRBJ2-7,-,TGTGCCAGCAGCCCAATAGCGGGAGCCACCTACGAGCAGTACTTC,CASSPIAGATYEQYF
TRBD1,TRBV5-5,TRBJ2-7,-,TGTGCCAGCAGCCGGACAGGGATCTTTCACGAGCAGTACTTC,CASSRTGIFHEQYF
-,TRBV5-6,TRBJ1-2,-,TGTGCCAGCAGCGTATTCGGGACTGCTGGTGGCTACACCTTC,CASSVFGTAGGYTF
TRBD2,TRBV5-6,TRBJ2-3,-,TGTGCCAGCAGCGCGGTTTCGGGGGGGCCTTTAGATACGCAGTATTTT,CASSAVSGGPLDTQYF
-,TRBV7-9,TRBJ2-3,-,TGTGCCAGCAGCTATTCTTTAGCAGATACGCAGTATTTT,CASSYSLADTQYF
-,TRBV9,TRBJ2-1,-,TGTGCCAGCAGTTTTACAGGAAACAATGAGCAGTTCTTC,CASSFTGNNEQFF
-,TRBV5-4,TRBJ2-7,-,TGTGCCAGCACCCGAGGGGGGGGCGATCCCTCCTACGAGCAGTACTTC,CASTRGGGDPSYEQYF
-,TRBV3-1/TRBV3-2,TRBJ2-7,-,TGTGCCAGCAGCCAAGATAACAGACCCTACGAGCAGTACTTC,CASSQDNRPYEQYF
-,TRBV5-1,TRBJ1-2,-,TGCGCCAGCAGCTTGGCAGGAAAATCCAACTATGGCTACACCTTC,CASSLAGKSNYGYTF
-,TRBV15,TRBJ2-1,-,TGTGCCACGGCCCCTTCCTACAATGAGCAGTTCTTC,CATAPSYNEQFF
-,TRBV2,TRBJ1-6,-,TGTGCCAGCAGTGAATCCAGGGACTCCTATAATTCACCCCTCCACTTT,CASSESRDSYNSPLHF
-,TRBV6-2/TRBV6-3,TRBJ1-5,once,TGTGCCAGCATCCCCCAGGGCAATTCGGGCAATCAGCCCCAGCATTTT,CASIPQGNSGNQPQHF
-,TRBV27,TRBJ1-5,few,TGTGCCAGCAGTTTAGCCGGTTTAAGCAATCAGCCCCAGCATTTT,CASSLAGLSNQPQHF
-,TRBV27,TRBJ1-1,once,TGTGCCAGCAGTTTACTTTCGGGGGTGAACACTGAAGCTTTCTTT,CASSLLSGVNTEAFF
TRBD2,TRBV9,TRBJ2-1,once,TGTGCCAGCAGCGTAGCGACTAGCGGGGGGGCCGGGCAGTTCTTC,CASSVATSGGAGQFF
-,TRBV5-6,TRBJ2-5,few,TGTGCCAGCAGCTTGCGGCAGGTCGGGGGGCGAGAGACCCAGTACTTC,CASSLRQVGGRETQYF
TRBD2,TRBV7-9,TRBJ2-1,-,TGTGCCAGCAGCCCACTAGCGGACACCTACAATGAGCAGTTCTTC,CASSPLADTYNEQFF
TRBD2,TRBV19,TRBJ2-1,once,TGTGCCAGTAGTACCCGGCAGCGCGGGGGGAAATACAATGAGCAGTTCTTC,CASSTRQRGGKYNEQFF
TRBD1,TRBV19,TRBJ2-6,-,TGTGCCAGTAGTCTTCGGACAGGGGGCTCTGGGGCCAACGTCCTGACTTTC,CASSLRTGGSGANVLTF
-,TRBV29-1,TRBJ1-1,-,TGCAGCATATGGTCGGGGAACACTGAAGCTTTCTTT,CSIWSGNTEAFF
TRBD2,TRBV5-1,TRBJ2-7,once,TGCGCCAGCAGCCCCCGGGGAGGGACCTACGAGCAGTACTTC,CASSPRGGTYEQYF
-,TRBV18,TRBJ1-1,once,TGTGCCAGCTCGGAGGGGAGTTACGCTGAAGCTTTCTTT,CASSEGSYAEAFF
TRBD1,TRBV4-1,TRBJ1-1,-,TGCGCCAGCAGCCAGTGGGGACAGAGTAGGACTGAAGCTTTCTTT,CASSQWGQSRTEAFF
TRBD1,TRBV7-9,TRBJ1-1,-,TGTGCCAGCAGTCCTCCCAACTCCGGGACAGGAGGCACTGAAGCTTTCTTT,CASSPPNSGTGGTEAFF
-,TRBV11-2,TRBJ1-6,-,TGTGCCAGCAGCCCCCCGAGCTCCTATAATTCACCCCTCCACTTT,CASSPPSSYNSPLHF
TRBD1,TRBV3-1/TRBV3-2,TRBJ2-2,-,TGTGCCAGCAGCCCCTACGCGACAGGGGCGTCCACCGGGGAGCTGTTTTTT,CASSPYATGASTGELFF
-,TRBV20-1,TRBJ1-2,few,TGCAGTGCTAGAACAGGCTATGGCTACACCTTC,CSARTGYGYTF
-,TRBV12-3/TRBV12-4,TRBJ2-5,-,TGTGCCAGCAGTTTCGAGGTGATGGTGACCCAGTACTTC,CASSFEVMVTQYF
-,TRBV2,TRBJ1-2,-,TGTGCCAGCACCCGTCTTCGTGGCTACACCTTC,CASTRLRGYTF
TRBD1,TRBV18,TRBJ1-5,few,TGTGCCAGCTCACCAATACAGGGGACCAATCAGCCCCAGCATTTT,CASSPIQGTNQPQHF
-,TRBV2,TRBJ1-2,-,TGTGCCAGCAGTGAAACTGGCTATGGCTACACCTTC,CASSETGYGYTF
TRBD1,TRBV27,TRBJ1-6,-,TGTGCCAGCAGTGAAACCGGGACAGGGTGGAATTCACCCCTCCACTTT,CASSETGTGWNSPLHF
-,TRBV12-3/TRBV12-4,TRBJ1-5,-,TGTGCCAGCAATTTAAATCGGGGGCCCCAGCATTTT,CASNLNRGPQHF
-,TRBV10-3,TRBJ2-3,-,TGTGCCATCAGTGAGTGGGGGGACCCGTTCGGCACAGATACGCAGTATTTT,CAISEWGDPFGTDTQYF
-,TRBV14,TRBJ1-2,-,TGTGCCAGCTCCCCGAATTACATCTATGGCTACACCTTC,CASSPNYIYGYTF
-,TRBV4-2,TRBJ2-2,-,TGTGCCAGCAGCCAAGATCGCGGCGGGGAGCTGTTTTTT,CASSQDRGGELFF
-,TRBV5-1,TRBJ2-5,-,TGCGCCAGCAGCCGCGGCGAGAGAGAGACCCAGTACTTC,CASSRGERETQYF
-,TRBV12-3/TRBV12-4,TRBJ2-1,few,TGTGCCAGCAGTTTCTTCGGGGATGAGCAGTTCTTC,CASSFFGDEQFF
TRBD1,TRBV5-1,TRBJ1-2,-,TGCGCCAGCAGCTTGGGGACAGGAGGTAGCTATGGCTACACCTTC,CASSLGTGGSYGYTF
-,TRBV12-3/TRBV12-4,TRBJ1-6,-,TGTGCCAGCAGGGGGAGTTCACCCCTCCACTTT,CASRGSSPLHF
TRBD1,TRBV5-1,TRBJ1-2,-,TGCGCCAGCAGCTCCCGGGACAGAGTATATGGCTACACCTTC,CASSSRDRVYGYTF
-,TRBV6-5,TRBJ1-4,few,TGTGCCAGCAGCGACAGTCCGAATGAAAAACTGTTTTTT,CASSDSPNEKLFF
-,TRBV2,TRBJ1-1,-,TGTGCCAGCAGTGTGGGCAGGGGAAACACTGAAGCTTTCTTT,CASSVGRGNTEAFF
-,TRBV12-1,TRBJ2-4,-,TGTGCCAGCAGCTTTGCGCCGCCACCGGGACTTCCATACTTAAACATTCAGTACTTC,CASSFAPPPGLPYLNIQYF